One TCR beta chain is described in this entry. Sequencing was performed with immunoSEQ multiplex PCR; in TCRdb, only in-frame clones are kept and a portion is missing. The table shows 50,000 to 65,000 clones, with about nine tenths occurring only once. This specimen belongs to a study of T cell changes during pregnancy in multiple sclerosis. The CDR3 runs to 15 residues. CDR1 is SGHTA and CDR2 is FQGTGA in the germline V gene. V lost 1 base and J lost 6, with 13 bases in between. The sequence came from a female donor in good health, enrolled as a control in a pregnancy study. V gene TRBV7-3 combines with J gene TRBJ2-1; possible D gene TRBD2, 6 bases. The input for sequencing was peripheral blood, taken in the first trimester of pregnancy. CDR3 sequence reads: CASSLMGQGGNEQFF. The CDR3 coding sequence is TGTGCCAGCAGCTTAATGGGGCAGGGAGGCAATGAGCAGTTCTTC.